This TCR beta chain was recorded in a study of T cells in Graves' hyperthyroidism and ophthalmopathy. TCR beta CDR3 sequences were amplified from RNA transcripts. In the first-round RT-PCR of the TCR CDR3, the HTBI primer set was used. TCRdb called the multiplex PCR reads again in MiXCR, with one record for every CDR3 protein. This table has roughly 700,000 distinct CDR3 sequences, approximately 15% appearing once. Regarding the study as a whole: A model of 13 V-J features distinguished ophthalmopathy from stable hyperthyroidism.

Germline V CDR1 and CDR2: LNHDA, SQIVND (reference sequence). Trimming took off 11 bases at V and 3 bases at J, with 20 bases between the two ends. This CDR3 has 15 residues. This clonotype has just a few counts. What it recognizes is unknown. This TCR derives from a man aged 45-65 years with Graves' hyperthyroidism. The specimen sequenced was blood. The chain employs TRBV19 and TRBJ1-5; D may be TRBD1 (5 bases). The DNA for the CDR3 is TGTGCCGTTGGCGACAACGGGGCGCTCAATCAGCCCCAGCATTTT. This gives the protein CAVGDNGALNQPQHF.